This TCR beta chain appears in the sequencing data of a study of CD8+CD57+ T cells in acquired aplastic anemia. In the study overall: Each DNA sample taken from sorted CD4+ and CD8+ cells came to about 3.4 ug on average.

Study results and caveats: The number of CD8+ CDR3 sequences shared by patients and controls was twenty-nine.

Whoever was chosen for sequencing had shown CD8+CD57+ cell expansion by flow cytometry. Every one of the patients had aplastic anemia (severe, acquired). Researchers used genomic DNA as the template to profile TCR beta VDJ and CDR3. Each CDR3 protein gets one entry after TCRdb re-called the reads with MiXCR. The sample consists of about 180,000 distinct CDR3 sequences, about 60% of them appearing once. As concerns this clonotype: Its antigen is unidentified.

Trimming cost V 10 bases and J 2 bases; bases outside gene matches: 9. The CDR3 is 14 amino acids. CDR1 and CDR2 from the germline V gene are SGHRS and YFSETQ. Source material: sorted CD4+, CD8+, or CD8+CD57+ T cells (not recorded which) from PBMCs. V and J are TRBV5-1 and TRBJ2-7; the match to TRBD2 covers 10 bases. This TCR was recovered from a human donor with aplastic anemia. The CDR3 protein is CAGTAGGGTYEQYF. Here the CDR3 DNA reads TGCGCCGGCACAGCGGGGGGGGGAACCTACGAGCAGTACTTC.